Listed below are T cell receptor beta chains from one sample, sequenced in a study of human versus mouse CDR3 diversity and MHC coevolution. Assay used: immunoSEQ multiplex PCR; TCRdb lists only in-frame clones, some missing. The table shows 80,000 or so clones, with over 85% occurring only once. Material: naive CD4+ T cells from blood. Source of these receptors: a person aged 25 to 75 in good health. The CDR3 runs from the conserved cysteine through the conserved F or W. The D gene is left open where the match is weak. Some rows have no size entry. The others give once, few or many, or a class for an expanded clone.

J: TRBJ1-6
size: NA
V: TRBV2
D: NA
CDR3: CASASKQAGETLHF
DNA: TGTGCCAGCGCCTCAAAGCAGGCGGGGGAAACTCTCCACTTT

J: TRBJ2-7
size: NA
V: TRBV7-9
D: NA
CDR3: CASSYTPSYEQYF
DNA: TGTGCCAGCAGCTATACTCCATCCTACGAGCAGTACTTC

J: TRBJ2-7
size: NA
V: TRBV6-5
D: NA
CDR3: CASSEATYEQYF
DNA: TGTGCCAGCAGTGAAGCAACCTACGAGCAGTACTTC

J: TRBJ2-4
size: NA
V: TRBV7-2
D: NA
CDR3: CASSADRENIQYF
DNA: TGTGCCAGCAGCGCGGACAGAGAAAACATTCAGTACTTC

J: TRBJ2-7
size: NA
V: TRBV28
D: NA
CDR3: CASAHGSSYEQYF
DNA: TGTGCCAGCGCTCACGGGAGCTCCTACGAGCAGTACTTC

J: TRBJ2-1
size: NA
V: TRBV5-1
D: NA
CDR3: CASSLDRGGDNEQFF
DNA: TGCGCCAGCAGCTTGGATCGAGGGGGGGACAATGAGCAGTTCTTC

J: TRBJ2-7
size: NA
V: TRBV7-9
D: NA
CDR3: CASSVVVGGTYEQYF
DNA: TGTGCCAGCAGCGTAGTCGTAGGGGGAACTTACGAGCAGTACTTC

J: TRBJ2-2
size: few
V: TRBV9
D: TRBD2
CDR3: CASRAPSGRDTGELFF
DNA: TGTGCCAGCAGGGCCCCTAGCGGGAGGGACACCGGGGAGCTGTTTTTT

J: TRBJ2-7
size: NA
V: TRBV6-6
D: NA
CDR3: CASTPRGVYEQYF
DNA: TGTGCCAGCACCCCTAGGGGCGTCTACGAGCAGTACTTC

J: TRBJ2-3
size: NA
V: TRBV7-3
D: TRBD2
CDR3: CASSPPGLAGVRTDTQYF
DNA: TGTGCCAGCAGCCCACCGGGACTAGCGGGGGTCCGCACAGATACGCAGTATTTT

J: TRBJ1-6
size: NA
V: TRBV7-2
D: TRBD1
CDR3: CASSLVRGNSPLHF
DNA: TGTGCCAGCAGCTTAGTCAGGGGGAATTCACCCCTCCACTTT

J: TRBJ1-2
size: NA
V: TRBV18
D: NA
CDR3: CASSPLPRQGTSNYGYTF
DNA: TGTGCCAGCTCACCCCTCCCCCGGCAGGGGACATCTAACTATGGCTACACCTTC

J: TRBJ1-6
size: NA
V: TRBV6-5
D: NA
CDR3: CASSYSGEESPLHF
DNA: TGTGCCAGCAGTTACTCTGGGGAGGAGTCACCCCTCCACTTT

J: TRBJ1-3
size: few
V: TRBV7-2
D: NA
CDR3: CASSLGSSGNTIYF
DNA: TGTGCCAGCAGCTTAGGGAGTTCTGGAAACACCATATATTTT

J: TRBJ1-2
size: NA
V: TRBV7-2
D: NA
CDR3: CASSLSPSSYGYTF
DNA: TGTGCCAGCAGCTTGAGTCCCTCGAGCTATGGCTACACCTTC

J: TRBJ1-1
size: NA
V: TRBV5-4
D: NA
CDR3: CASSLVGLNTEAFF
DNA: TGTGCCAGCAGCTTGGTGGGACTTAACACTGAAGCTTTCTTT

J: TRBJ1-6
size: NA
V: TRBV7-6
D: TRBD1
CDR3: CASSPGQGKESPLHF
DNA: TGTGCCAGCAGCCCAGGACAGGGGAAGGAATCACCCCTCCACTTT

J: TRBJ2-2
size: NA
V: TRBV6-5
D: NA
CDR3: CASSYKYRTGELFF
DNA: TGTGCCAGCAGTTACAAATACAGGACCGGGGAGCTGTTTTTT

J: TRBJ2-5
size: NA
V: TRBV19
D: TRBD2
CDR3: CASSIDPQRGRQETQYF
DNA: TGTGCCAGTAGTATAGACCCCCAGCGGGGGCGCCAAGAGACCCAGTACTTC

J: TRBJ1-2
size: NA
V: TRBV12-5
D: TRBD1
CDR3: CASGSGQGAGYTF
DNA: TGTGCTAGTGGTTCCGGACAGGGGGCCGGCTACACCTTC

J: TRBJ1-3
size: NA
V: TRBV29-1
D: NA
CDR3: CSTRRGGVSGNTIYF
DNA: TGCAGCACCCGGCGGGGGGGGGTCTCTGGAAACACCATATATTTT

J: TRBJ2-3
size: NA
V: TRBV19
D: NA
CDR3: CASSTYPADTQYF
DNA: TGTGCCAGTAGTACTTACCCGGCAGATACGCAGTATTTT

J: TRBJ2-5
size: NA
V: TRBV19
D: NA
CDR3: CASSDRDTQETQYF
DNA: TGTGCCAGTAGTGACCGGGACACACAAGAGACCCAGTACTTC

J: TRBJ1-1
size: NA
V: TRBV5-5
D: NA
CDR3: CASSLVGAAGTEAFF
DNA: TGTGCCAGCAGCTTGGTTGGGGCAGCGGGAACTGAAGCTTTCTTT

J: TRBJ1-2
size: NA
V: TRBV4-1
D: TRBD1
CDR3: CASSLPGTGYGYTF
DNA: TGCGCCAGCAGCCTCCCAGGGACAGGGTATGGCTACACCTTC

J: TRBJ1-1
size: NA
V: TRBV7-3
D: NA
CDR3: CASSFLPTDPTPRGTEAFF
DNA: TGTGCCAGCAGCTTTCTCCCGACAGATCCCACTCCCCGAGGCACTGAAGCTTTCTTT

J: TRBJ1-3
size: NA
V: TRBV7-2
D: TRBD1
CDR3: CASSGQVSGNTIYF
DNA: TGTGCCAGCAGCGGACAGGTCTCTGGAAACACCATATATTTT

J: TRBJ2-1
size: once
V: TRBV5-4
D: TRBD2
CDR3: CASSLVRGDEQFF
DNA: TGTGCCAGCAGCTTGGTACGGGGGGATGAGCAGTTCTTC

J: TRBJ1-2
size: few
V: TRBV19
D: NA
CDR3: CASSINQGQANYGYTF
DNA: TGTGCCAGTAGTATCAATCAGGGGCAAGCTAACTATGGCTACACCTTC

J: TRBJ2-1
size: NA
V: TRBV5-8
D: NA
CDR3: CASSLGPGQLYNEQFF
DNA: TGTGCCAGCAGCTTGGGCCCAGGACAGCTCTACAATGAGCAGTTCTTC

J: TRBJ1-5
size: NA
V: TRBV18
D: TRBD1
CDR3: CASDTTGDPYSNQPQHF
DNA: TGTGCCAGCGACACCACAGGGGATCCCTATAGCAATCAGCCCCAGCATTTT

J: TRBJ1-5
size: NA
V: TRBV18
D: NA
CDR3: CASSPPGHRTQHF
DNA: TGTGCCAGCTCACCACCGGGTCACAGAACCCAGCATTTT

J: TRBJ2-1
size: NA
V: TRBV5-1
D: TRBD2
CDR3: CASSLEGLAGVRLSYNEQFF
DNA: TGCGCCAGCAGCTTGGAGGGACTAGCGGGAGTACGATTGTCCTACAATGAGCAGTTCTTC